The 30 T cell receptor beta chains given below trace back to one sample, sequenced in a study of T-cell memory formation after mild COVID-19. MiXCR, applied by TCRdb to the 5' RACE reads, yields one record per CDR3 protein. The sample includes fewer than 600,000 distinct CDR3 sequences, about 20% of them seen just once. Material for sequencing was PBMCs or a T cell subset sorted from them (not recorded which). The receptors shown here come from an adult woman who had mild COVID-19 (a few samples of this study predate the infection). Cell type and time point are not known.

The chain carries TRBV6-5 and TRBJ2-1; a possible D gene is TRBD2 (5 bases). V lost 5 bases to trimming and J lost 6 bases, with 11 bases between them. This CDR3 contains 13 residues. Per germline, CDR1 MNHEY and CDR2 SVGAGI. CDR3 residues: CASSAGAPNEQFF. DNA for the CDR3: TGTGCCAGCAGTGCGGGCGCCCCCAATGAGCAGTTCTTC.

This clonotype turned up a few times. J is TRBJ2-2 and V is TRBV9, with 7 bases that match TRBD1. Germline assignment: CDR1 SGDLS and CDR2 YYNGEE. The CDR3 runs to 15 residues. With 0 bases clipped from V and 6 bases from J, the junction kept 5 bases outside the gene matches. The CDR3 protein is CASSVDRGWAGELFF. The CDR3 DNA reads TGTGCCAGCAGCGTAGACAGGGGCTGGGCCGGGGAGCTGTTTTTT.

The rearrangement joins TRBV19 to TRBJ1-2, with TRBD1 matching over 7 bases. V lost 7 bases, J lost 4 bases, and 15 bases stayed unmatched. Germline-derived CDR1 and CDR2 are LNHDA and SQIVND (reference sequence). The length of the CDR3 is 16 residues. In nucleotides, the CDR3 is TGTGCCAGTACCGGGACAGCGGGGGACCGGGGCTATGGCTACACCTTC. Translating it yields CASTGTAGDRGYGYTF.

The chain combines TRBV20-1 with TRBJ1-2; 10 nucleotides line up with TRBD1. The CDR3 length is 13 residues. Germline loops: CDR1 DFQATT, CDR2 SNEGSKA (reference sequence). V shed 5 bases, J shed 3 bases, and the junction held 3 bases outside the gene matches. The CDR3 DNA reads TGCAGTGCTGGGGGACAGGGGCACTATGGCTACACCTTC. As protein: CSAGGQGHYGYTF.

In its sample, this clonotype was seen a few times. This chain links TRBV18 with TRBJ2-1, with TRBD2 matching over 11 bases. The CDR3 runs 15 residues. CDR1 is KGHSH, CDR2 LQKENI, per germline. V gave up 8 bases and J gave up 7 bases; unmatched junction bases: 10. The CDR3 bases are TGTGCCAGCCACACAGCTAGCGGGGGGAAAAATGAGCAGTTCTTC. Its translation is CASHTASGGKNEQFF.

This clonotype appeared a few times. The chain is built from TRBV5-1 and TRBJ2-5; D remains unclear. Germline V gene data show CDR1 as SGHRS and CDR2 as YFSETQ. V lost 4 bases and J lost 3, with 10 bases in between. The CDR3 extends over 13 amino acids. CDR3 protein: CASSLDEEETQYF. The CDR3 DNA is TGCGCCAGCAGCCTCGATGAGGAAGAGACCCAGTACTTC.

CDR3: CASSPWASSYEQYF. The CDR3 bases are TGTGCCAGCAGCCCCTGGGCCAGTTCCTACGAGCAGTACTTC. The rearrangement uses TRBV14 and TRBJ2-7, with D hard to call. Germline loops: CDR1 SGHDN, CDR2 FVKESK. V lost 4 bases and J 1 base, leaving 11 bases between the germline ends. The CDR3 has 14 amino acids.

The chain links TRBV13 to TRBJ1-1; possible D gene TRBD1, 5 bases. V lost 5 bases to trimming and J lost 6 bases, with 16 bases between them. Looked up from germline, CDR1 is PRHDT and CDR2 is FYEKMQ (reference sequence). The CDR3 has 14 amino acids. CDR3 sequence: CASSGGPGGAEAFF. The CDR3 DNA reads as TGTGCCAGCAGCGGGGGTCCGGGGGGAGCTGAAGCTTTCTTT. The whole variable domain, remainder taken from reference TRBV13 and TRBJ1-1, is AAGVIQSPRHLIKEKRETATLKCYPIPRHDTVYWYQQGPGQDPQFLISFYEKMQSDKGSIPDRFSAQQFSDYHSELNMSSLELGDSALYFCASSGGPGGAEAFFGQGTRLTVV.

This clonotype was recorded a few times. V usage is TRBV2 and J usage is TRBJ2-1; D is unresolved. The CDR3 extends over 13 amino acids. The ends were cut back, 1 base at V and 4 bases at J, with 5 bases in the middle. The germline V gene encodes CDR1 SNHLY and CDR2 FYNNEI. The CDR3 here is CASSEGAYNEQFF. CDR3 DNA sequence: TGTGCCAGCAGTGAAGGGGCGTACAATGAGCAGTTCTTC.

In its sample, this clonotype was seen a few times. The rearrangement joins TRBV4-1 to TRBJ2-3; the match to TRBD2 covers 15 bases. The germline gives CDR1 MGHRA, CDR2 YSYEKL. The ends lost 2 bases at V and 7 bases at J; junction bases unmatched: 10. The CDR3 consists of 18 residues. Here the CDR3 DNA reads TGCGCCAGCAGCCAACCCAGCACCGGACTAGCGGGAGGGAATACGCAGTATTTT. Encoded protein: CASSQPSTGLAGGNTQYF.

The V and J genes are TRBV27 and TRBJ2-1; the D is unclear. CDR3 size: 14 residues. The V and J ends lost 7 bases and 4 bases respectively, with 14 bases between them. Germline CDR1 and CDR2: MNHEY and SMNVEV (reference sequence). CDR3 sequence: CASTKADGYNEQFF. DNA of the CDR3: TGTGCCAGCACCAAAGCCGACGGGTACAATGAGCAGTTCTTC.

This clonotype appeared a few times. This chain links TRBV6-1 with TRBJ2-1; TRBD1 matches 7 bases. The CDR3 spans 16 residues. The J segment lost 0 bases and the V segment lost 6 bases, leaving 8 bases of the junction unmatched. Germline CDR1 and CDR2: MNHNS and SASEGT. In DNA form, the CDR3 reads TGTGCCAGCAGGAAACCCAGGGGGAGCTCCTACAATGAGCAGTTCTTC. This translates into CASRKPRGSSYNEQFF.

The rearrangement links TRBV12-3 or TRBV12-4 to TRBJ2-3; TRBD2 agrees at 9 bases. J gave up 4 bases and V 8 bases, and 10 bases lay outside the gene matches. CDR3 length: 15 residues. CDR3 sequence (DNA): TGTGCCAGCTCCAAAGCGGGGGGATTATCAGATACGCAGTATTTT. Translation: CASSKAGGLSDTQYF.

J is TRBJ2-2 and V is TRBV24-1; maybe TRBD1 (5 bases). Trimming stripped 3 bases from V and 5 bases from J, with 12 bases between. Germline CDR1 and CDR2: KGHDR and SFDVKD. This CDR3 is built from 15 residues. The CDR3 is CATSDPPPGTGELFF. CDR3 in DNA: TGTGCCACCAGTGATCCCCCCCCAGGGACCGGGGAGCTGTTTTTT.

The chain employs TRBV30 and TRBJ2-1, with D uncertain. Trimming stripped 8 bases from V and 2 bases from J, with 10 bases between. Germline lookup yields CDR1 GTSNPN and CDR2 SVGIG (reference sequence). This CDR3 has 12 residues. This chain's CDR3 is CAKDGAYNEQFF. The CDR3 DNA sequence: TGTGCCAAGGACGGTGCCTACAATGAGCAGTTCTTC.

This clonotype was found a few times. The V and J genes are TRBV4-2 and TRBJ2-1, with 7 bases fitting TRBD2. After removal of 0 bases from V and 4 bases from J, the junction contained 6 bases not matched to a gene. Per germline, CDR1 LGHNA and CDR2 YNFKEQ. This CDR3 has 16 residues. The CDR3 loop is CASSQEEGGRYNEQFF. CDR3 bases: TGTGCCAGCAGCCAAGAAGAGGGAGGGAGATACAATGAGCAGTTCTTC.

The chain is built from TRBV3-1 and TRBJ2-5; D unclear. CDR1 LGHDT and CDR2 YNNKEL come from the germline V gene (reference sequence). Deletions cut 1 base from V and 5 bases from J, with 11 bases between. This CDR3 comprises 14 residues. CDR3 in DNA: TGTGCCAGCAGCCAAGTGGTGGGGAAGGAGACCCAGTACTTC. As protein: CASSQVVGKETQYF.

This clonotype was detected only a few times. V gene TRBV12-3 or TRBV12-4 combines with J gene TRBJ2-7; D gene unclear. The CDR3 consists of 14 residues. The germline V and J ends were trimmed by 5 bases and 0 bases, with 11 bases remaining between them. CDR3 in DNA: TGTGCCAGCAGTCAAAGGGCTTACTCCTACGAGCAGTACTTC. This sequence encodes CASSQRAYSYEQYF.

This clonotype came up a few times. The gene calls are TRBV4-2 and TRBJ2-3; TRBD2 matches at 8 bases. The CDR3 length is 18 residues. Germline V lookup: CDR1 LGHNA, CDR2 YNFKEQ. V lost 0 bases to trimming and J lost 2 bases; unmatched junction nucleotides: 10. The CDR3 sequence: CASSQDRGSSGVTDTQYF. The CDR3 nucleotides are TGTGCCAGCAGCCAAGATCGGGGGAGTAGCGGGGTCACAGATACGCAGTATTTT.

The chain recombines TRBV5-4 with TRBJ2-3; TRBD2 matches 10 bases. V lost 0 bases to trimming and J lost 5 bases; unmatched junction nucleotides: 9. Germline values: CDR1 SGHNT, CDR2 YYREEE (reference sequence). The CDR3 length is 17 residues. CDR3 amino acids: CASSLGGAGGPGDTQYF. Here the CDR3 DNA reads TGTGCCAGCAGCTTGGGAGGAGCGGGGGGGCCAGGAGATACGCAGTATTTT.

The V and J genes are TRBV19 and TRBJ1-1, with D hard to call. The germline V gene encodes CDR1 LNHDA and CDR2 SQIVND (reference sequence). This CDR3 is 16 amino acids long. V lost 3 bases and J 3 bases, leaving 17 bases between the germline ends. CDR3 nucleotide sequence: TGTGCCAGTAGTATTCTGGGGTCTCTTGGGTACACTGAAGCTTTCTTT. Amino acids: CASSILGSLGYTEAFF.

This chain connects TRBV5-5 to TRBJ2-1; 11 bases fit TRBD2. The V gene's germline CDR1 is SGHKS and CDR2 YYEKEE (reference sequence). V gave up 0 bases and J gave up 3 bases; unmatched junction bases: 2. The length of the CDR3 is 16 residues. The CDR3 region has the DNA TGTGCCAGCAGCTTGGAAGGACTAGCGGGCTACAATGAGCAGTTCTTC. As protein: CASSLEGLAGYNEQFF.

The chain couples TRBV6-2 or TRBV6-3 to TRBJ1-1; the D is unclear. This CDR3 contains 12 residues. V lost 0 bases to trimming and J lost 8 bases, with 7 bases between them. Germline CDR1 is MNHEY and CDR2 is SVGEGT. CDR3 sequence: CASSYSSTEAFF. The CDR3 DNA reads as TGTGCCAGCAGTTACTCGTCAACAGAAGCTTTCTTT.

The chain has TRBV7-3 and TRBJ2-1; D is perhaps TRBD1 (6 bases). V was trimmed by 5 bases and J by 8 bases, leaving 10 bases between them. This CDR3 comprises 12 residues. Germline V CDR1 and CDR2: SGHTA, FQGTGA. The CDR3: CASSRTGYEQFF. The CDR3 DNA reads as TGTGCCAGCAGCAGAACAGGGTATGAGCAGTTCTTC.

In its sample, this clonotype was seen a few times. V is TRBV7-2 and J is TRBJ2-3, with TRBD2 identical over 9 bases. The CDR3 covers 15 residues. V shed 4 bases and J 4 bases; nucleotides not matched to a gene: 6. In germline, CDR1 is SGHTA, CDR2 FQGNSA. CDR3 in DNA: TGTGCCAGCAGCTCCTCTAGCGGGAAGGCAGATACGCAGTATTTT. Its translation is CASSSSSGKADTQYF.

The chain employs TRBV7-9 and TRBJ2-5, with 11 bases that match TRBD2. CDR3 length: 17 residues. Germline assignment: CDR1 SEHNR and CDR2 FQNEAQ (reference sequence). With V trimmed by 6 bases and J by 1 base, 10 bases remained unmatched. The CDR3 sequence: CASRRLAGPGGQETQYF. CDR3 bases: TGTGCCAGCAGGAGACTAGCGGGACCAGGGGGCCAAGAGACCCAGTACTTC.

In this sample, this clonotype turned up a few times. This rearrangement joins TRBV7-9 to TRBJ2-7; D may be TRBD2 (6 bases). The germline V gene has CDR1 SEHNR and CDR2 FQNEAQ (reference sequence). This CDR3 contains 16 residues. V lost 5 bases, J lost 3 bases, and 20 bases lay in between. CDR3 nucleotide sequence: TGTGCCAGCAGCCCAGCCCGGCGGGGCGATGACTACGAGCAGTACTTC. It encodes CASSPARRGDDYEQYF.

The chain links TRBV24-1 to TRBJ2-1; 7 bases agree with TRBD2. V lost 4 bases and J lost 4; bases outside the gene matches: 6. This CDR3 contains 15 residues. CDR1 and CDR2 (germline): KGHDR, SFDVKD. CDR3 in amino acids: CATSDLAVEYNEQFF. CDR3 bases: TGTGCCACCAGTGACCTAGCGGTTGAGTACAATGAGCAGTTCTTC.

As regards this clonotype: This may stem from a read error, because a much larger clone lies one nucleotide away. This chain uses TRBV7-9 with TRBJ2-6; D ambiguous. Germline loops: CDR1 SEHNR, CDR2 FQNEAQ (reference sequence). The V and J ends lost 10 bases and 1 base respectively, with 14 bases between them. This CDR3 comprises 15 residues. CDR3 protein: CATRPLESGANVLTF. The CDR3 DNA reads as TGTGCCACCCGCCCTCTGGAGTCTGGGGCCAACGTCCTGACTTTC. Variable domain in full (rest from reference TRBV7-9 and TRBJ2-6): DTGVSQNPRHKITKRGQNVTFRCDPISEHNRLYWYRQTLGQGPEFLTYFQNEAQLEKSRLLSDRFSAERPKGSFSTLEIQRTEQGDSAMYLCATRPLESGANVLTFGAGSRLTVL.

This clonotype was recorded a few times. The chain uses TRBV9 and TRBJ1-1; a possible D gene is TRBD1 (5 bases). The CDR3 spans 13 residues. Germline CDR1 reads SGDLS; CDR2 reads YYNGEE. V was cut by 8 bases and J by 3 bases, with 14 bases left in between. The CDR3 DNA is TGTGCCAGAGGGACTCTAAAGGACACTGAAGCTTTCTTT. Its translation is CARGTLKDTEAFF.